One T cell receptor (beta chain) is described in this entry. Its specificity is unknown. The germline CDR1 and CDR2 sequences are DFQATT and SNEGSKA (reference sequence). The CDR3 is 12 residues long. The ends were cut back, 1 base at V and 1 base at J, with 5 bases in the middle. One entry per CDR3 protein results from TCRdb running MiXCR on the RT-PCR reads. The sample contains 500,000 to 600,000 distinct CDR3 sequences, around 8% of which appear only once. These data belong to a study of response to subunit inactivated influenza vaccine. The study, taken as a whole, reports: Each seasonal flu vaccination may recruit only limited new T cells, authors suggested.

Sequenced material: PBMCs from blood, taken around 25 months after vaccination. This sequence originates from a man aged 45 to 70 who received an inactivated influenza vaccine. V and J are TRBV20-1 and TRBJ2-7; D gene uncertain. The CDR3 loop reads CSARVRSYEQYF. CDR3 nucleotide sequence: TGCAGTGCTAGAGTAAGGTCCTACGAGCAGTACTTC.